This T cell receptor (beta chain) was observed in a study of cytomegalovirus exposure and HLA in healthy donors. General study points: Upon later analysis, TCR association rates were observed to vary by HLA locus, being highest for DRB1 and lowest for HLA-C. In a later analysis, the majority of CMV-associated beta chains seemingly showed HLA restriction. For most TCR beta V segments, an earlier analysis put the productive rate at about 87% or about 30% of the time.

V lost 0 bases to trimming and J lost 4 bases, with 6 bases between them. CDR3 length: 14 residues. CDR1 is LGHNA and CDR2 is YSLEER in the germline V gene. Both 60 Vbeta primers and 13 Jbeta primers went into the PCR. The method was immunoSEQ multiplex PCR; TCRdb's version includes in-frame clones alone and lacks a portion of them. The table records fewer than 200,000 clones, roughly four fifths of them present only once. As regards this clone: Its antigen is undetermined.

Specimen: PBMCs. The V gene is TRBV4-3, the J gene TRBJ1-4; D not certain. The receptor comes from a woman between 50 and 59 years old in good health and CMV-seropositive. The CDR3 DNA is TGCGCCAGCAGCCAAGATTACGGTAATGAAAAACTGTTTTTT. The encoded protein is CASSQDYGNEKLFF.